A single sample is the source of the 4 T cell receptor beta chains below, sequenced in a study of early T cells in non-severe SARS-CoV-2 infection. TCRdb ran MiXCR on the 5' RACE reads and lists one entry per CDR3 protein. The sample lists tens of thousands of distinct CDR3 sequences, around 9% occurring once. Material: whole blood. Receptor source: an adult who was a healthcare worker with PCR-confirmed SARS-CoV-2 infection or an uninfected control (not recorded which).

Many counts were recorded for this clonotype. J is TRBJ2-6 and V is TRBV18; 9 nucleotides align to TRBD1. This CDR3 is built from 15 residues. The J segment lost 16 bases and the V segment lost 4 bases, leaving 14 bases of the junction unmatched. Germline CDR1 KGHSH, CDR2 LQKENI. CDR3 sequence: CASSQTGTGIATLTF. CDR3 DNA sequence: TGTGCCAGCTCACAAACCGGGACAGGGATTGCCACTCTGACTTTC.

This clonotype has a handful of counts. The rearrangement joins TRBV28 to TRBJ2-4, with D maybe TRBD1 (6 bases). Trimming shortened V by 4 bases and J by 14 bases, and 15 bases separated the two germline ends. The CDR3 is 12 residues long. Germline CDR1 reads MDHEN; CDR2 reads SYDVKM. The CDR3 spells CASSSYRVEEYF. For the CDR3, the DNA is TGTGCCAGCAGTTCGTACAGGGTGGAGGAGTACTTC. The variable domain in full, with the rest retrieved from reference TRBV28 and TRBJ2-4, is DVKVTQSSRYLVKRTGEKVFLECVQDMDHENMFWYRQDPGLGLRLIYFSYDVKMKEKGDIPEGYSVSREKKERFSLILESASTNQTSMYLCASSSYRVEEYFGAGTRLSVL.

This clonotype was observed a few times. The V and J genes are TRBV20-1 and TRBJ2-1; TRBD2 agrees at 12 bases. This CDR3 comprises 18 residues. Unmatched junction bases numbered 8, after V lost 2 bases and J lost 0 bases. Germline V gene sequence: CDR1 DFQATT, CDR2 SNEGSKA (reference sequence). For the CDR3, the DNA is TGCAGTGCTAGACTCGTTCTGACTAGCGGGAGCTCCTACAATGAGCAGTTCTTC. Protein product: CSARLVLTSGSSYNEQFF.

This clonotype was observed at least ten times. The CDR3: CASRRQGRDTEAFF. The CDR3 DNA sequence: TGTGCCAGCAGACGACAGGGACGAGACACTGAAGCTTTCTTT. The V gene is TRBV3-1, the J gene TRBJ1-1; 7 bases match TRBD1. Germline CDR1 reads LGHDT; CDR2 reads YNNKEL (reference sequence). J lost 3 bases, V lost 6 bases, and 7 bases had no gene match. CDR3 size: 14 residues.